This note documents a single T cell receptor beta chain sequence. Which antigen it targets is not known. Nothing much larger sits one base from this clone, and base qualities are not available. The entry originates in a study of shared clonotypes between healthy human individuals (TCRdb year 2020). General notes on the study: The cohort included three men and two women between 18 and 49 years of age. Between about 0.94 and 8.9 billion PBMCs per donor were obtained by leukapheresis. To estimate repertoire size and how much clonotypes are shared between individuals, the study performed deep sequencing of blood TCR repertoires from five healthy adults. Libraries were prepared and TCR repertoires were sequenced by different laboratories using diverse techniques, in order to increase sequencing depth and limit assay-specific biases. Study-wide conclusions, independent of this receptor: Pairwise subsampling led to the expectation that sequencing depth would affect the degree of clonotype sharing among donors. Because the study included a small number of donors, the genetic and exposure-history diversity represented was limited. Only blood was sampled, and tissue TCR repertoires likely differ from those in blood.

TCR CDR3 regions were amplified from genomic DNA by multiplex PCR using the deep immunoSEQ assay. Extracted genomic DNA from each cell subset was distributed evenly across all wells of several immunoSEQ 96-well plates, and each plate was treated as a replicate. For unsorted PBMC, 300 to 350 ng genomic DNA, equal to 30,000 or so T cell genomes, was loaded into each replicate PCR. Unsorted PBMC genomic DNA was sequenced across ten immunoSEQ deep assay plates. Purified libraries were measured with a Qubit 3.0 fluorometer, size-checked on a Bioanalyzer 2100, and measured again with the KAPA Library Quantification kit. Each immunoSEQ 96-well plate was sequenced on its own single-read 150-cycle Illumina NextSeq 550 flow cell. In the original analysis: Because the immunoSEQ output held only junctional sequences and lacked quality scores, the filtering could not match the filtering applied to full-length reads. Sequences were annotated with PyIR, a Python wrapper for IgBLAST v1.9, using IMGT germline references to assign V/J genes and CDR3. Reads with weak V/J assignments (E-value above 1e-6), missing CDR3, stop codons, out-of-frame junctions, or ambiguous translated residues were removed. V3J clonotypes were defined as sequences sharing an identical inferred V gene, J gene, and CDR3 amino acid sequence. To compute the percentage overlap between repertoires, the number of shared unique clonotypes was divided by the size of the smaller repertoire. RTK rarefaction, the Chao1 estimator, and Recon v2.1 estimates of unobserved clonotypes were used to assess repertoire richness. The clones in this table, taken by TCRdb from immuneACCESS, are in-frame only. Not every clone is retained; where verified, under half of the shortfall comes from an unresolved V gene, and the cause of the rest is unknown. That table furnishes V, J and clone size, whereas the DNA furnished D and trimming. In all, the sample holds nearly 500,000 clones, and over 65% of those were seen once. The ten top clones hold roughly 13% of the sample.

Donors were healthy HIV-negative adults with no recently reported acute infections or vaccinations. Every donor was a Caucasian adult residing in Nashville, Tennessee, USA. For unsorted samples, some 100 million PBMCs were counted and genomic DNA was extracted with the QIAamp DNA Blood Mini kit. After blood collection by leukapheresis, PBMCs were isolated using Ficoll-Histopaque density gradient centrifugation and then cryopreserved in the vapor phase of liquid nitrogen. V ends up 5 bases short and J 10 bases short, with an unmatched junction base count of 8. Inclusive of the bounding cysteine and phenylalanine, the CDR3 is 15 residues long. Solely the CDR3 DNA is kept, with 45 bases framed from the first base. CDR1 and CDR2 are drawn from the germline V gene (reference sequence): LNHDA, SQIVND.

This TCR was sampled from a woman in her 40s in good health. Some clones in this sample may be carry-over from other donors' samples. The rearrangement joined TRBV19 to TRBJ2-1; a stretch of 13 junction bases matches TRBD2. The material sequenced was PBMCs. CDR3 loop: CASSRRGTSGEEQFF. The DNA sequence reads TGTGCCAGTAGTCGAAGAGGGACTAGCGGGGAAGAGCAGTTCTTC.